The source of this T cell receptor (beta chain) is a study of blood T cell repertoires in COVID-19. Study-wide context: The samples span acute and convalescent COVID-19 from the United States, Italy and Spain. T cells, B-cell-depleted T cells, or PBMCs provided the cDNA or gDNA that served as material.

The length of the CDR3 is 15 residues. V dropped 3 bases and J dropped 0; count of bases not matched to a gene: 5. CDR1 and CDR2 from the germline V gene are MDHEN and SYDVKM. Original data processing: Cell counts per sample came from amplifying reference gene primers. TCRdb keeps only in-frame clones here, not all; method: immunoSEQ multiplex PCR. The V and J calls and clone size were taken over from that table, and D and trimming were inferred from the DNA. Of about 140,000 clones listed, 81% were seen once; the top ten hold around 8.4%. The sequenced sample was peripheral blood. This chain uses TRBV28 with TRBJ2-7; 7 bases are a match to TRBD2. This receptor was obtained from a human donor in a cohort sampled during active COVID-19. The CDR3 DNA reads as TGTGCCAGCAGTTTTCTAGCGGAAAGCTCCTACGAGCAGTACTTC. Its translation is CASSFLAESSYEQYF.